This T cell receptor beta chain is drawn from a study of regulatory T cells in long-lasting Graves disease. Combining iRepertoire HTBI primers with Arm-PCR of CDR3 regions, the authors built TCR beta libraries. One entry per CDR3 protein, called by TCRdb with MiXCR from the multiplex PCR reads. The table shows roughly 610,000 distinct CDR3 sequences, with roughly 16% occurring only once. Per the germline V gene, CDR1 is SGDLS and CDR2 is YYNGEE. This CDR3 has 16 residues. The ends lost 3 bases at V and 2 bases at J; junction bases unmatched: 6. Time point here: newly diagnosed GD, antithyroid drugs for less than 3 months. With RNA extracted from PBMCs as input, the TCR library was made. This sample was shared with a second study, whose subject was T cells in Graves' hyperthyroidism and ophthalmopathy.

This TCR was recovered from a woman in her twenties or thirties with Graves disease. The sample was peripheral blood mononuclear cells (PBMCs), taken at new diagnosis, from a patient treated with antithyroid drugs. V is TRBV9 and J is TRBJ2-3; TRBD2 aligns across 10 bases. The CDR3 loop is CASSATGTSDTDTQYF. CDR3 in DNA: TGTGCCAGCAGCGCTACCGGGACTAGCGACACAGATACGCAGTATTTT.